This is a list of T cell receptor beta chains from one sample in a study of shared clonotypes between healthy human individuals. Repertoires were generated with immunoSEQ multiplex PCR, while TCRdb's copy carries only in-frame clones and drops some. This repertoire shows 2 million to 3 million clones, roughly 93% found once; its top ten account for 0.35% to 0.45%. Sequencing input: naive CD4+ T cells from PBMCs. All receptors derive from a man aged 18 to 29 in good health. Some clones in this sample may be carry-over from other donors' samples. Each CDR3 is given with its conserved first and last residue. Each record gives: D gene, clone size, CDR3 length, J gene, V gene, CDR3 protein, CDR3 DNA. D genes are given only for firm matches. Not every row has a clone size; where given, it reads once, few, many or a size class.

- - 16 TRBJ2-2 TRBV18 CASSPFKTTNTGELFF TGTGCCAGCTCACCGTTTAAGACTACGAACACCGGGGAGCTGTTTTTT
- - 14 TRBJ1-5 TRBV28 CASSSAMRNQPQHF TGTGCCAGCAGTTCTGCGATGCGGAATCAGCCCCAGCATTTT
TRBD2 - 18 TRBJ2-3 TRBV29-1 CSVPTSGRALYPTDTQYF TGCAGCGTGCCCACTAGCGGGAGGGCCCTCTATCCCACAGATACGCAGTATTTT
- - 14 TRBJ1-2 TRBV28 CASWGGDPLDGYTF TGTGCCAGTTGGGGAGGGGACCCCCTTGATGGCTACACCTTC
- - 14 TRBJ1-1 TRBV19 CASSLRTENTEAFF TGTGCCAGTAGTCTAAGGACAGAGAACACTGAAGCTTTCTTT
- - 14 TRBJ2-3 TRBV5-1 CASSLEASSDTQYF TGCGCCAGCAGCTTGGAGGCTAGCTCAGATACGCAGTATTTT
- - 12 TRBJ1-5 TRBV12-5 CASAPGGQPQHF TGTGCTAGTGCCCCTGGGGGTCAGCCCCAGCATTTT
TRBD2 - 16 TRBJ2-3 TRBV5-4 CASSLGGGRSTDTQYF TGTGCCAGCAGCTTAGGTGGCGGGAGGAGCACAGATACGCAGTATTTT
TRBD1 - 17 TRBJ1-2 TRBV27 CASSGRDRGWPNYGYTF TGTGCCAGCAGTGGGAGAGACAGGGGTTGGCCTAACTATGGCTACACCTTC
TRBD1 - 14 TRBJ2-1 TRBV10-3 CAISVEQGAGEQFF TGTGCCATCAGTGTCGAACAGGGGGCGGGTGAGCAGTTCTTC
- - 15 TRBJ2-5 TRBV9 CASSVGDAGKETQYF TGTGCCAGCAGCGTAGGAGATGCGGGCAAAGAGACCCAGTACTTC
- - 15 TRBJ2-1 TRBV7-3 CASSPQGTKDNEQFF TGTGCCAGCAGCCCCCAAGGGACGAAAGACAATGAGCAGTTCTTC
- - 14 TRBJ2-7 TRBV10-2 CASEGRGADYEQYF TGCGCCAGCGAGGGAAGAGGGGCCGACTACGAGCAGTACTTC
- - 14 TRBJ2-5 TRBV18 CASSPRRGQETQYF TGTGCCAGCTCACCGAGACGGGGCCAAGAGACCCAGTACTTC
TRBD1 once 14 TRBJ2-3 TRBV14 CASSQDWLGGVQYF TGTGCCAGCAGCCAAGATTGGTTAGGGGGCGTGCAGTATTTT
TRBD1 - 16 TRBJ2-7 TRBV5-1 CASSHVSRQGLYEQYF TGCGCCAGCAGCCATGTATCGCGACAGGGGTTGTACGAGCAGTACTTC
TRBD1 - 16 TRBJ2-6 TRBV9 CASSPRQGAGANVLTF TGTGCCAGCAGCCCCCGACAGGGTGCAGGGGCCAACGTCCTGACTTTC
- - 16 TRBJ2-2 TRBV12-5 CASGLAQGEGTGELFF TGTGCTAGTGGTTTGGCTCAGGGAGAGGGCACCGGGGAGCTGTTTTTT
TRBD2 once 15 TRBJ2-2 TRBV7-9 CARGTSGMNTGELFF TGTGCCAGGGGGACTAGCGGGATGAACACCGGGGAGCTGTTTTTT
- - 14 TRBJ1-4 TRBV7-9 CASSLRGTNEKLFF TGTGCCAGCAGCTTGAGAGGGACTAATGAAAAACTGTTTTTT
- - 16 TRBJ1-4 TRBV27 CASSFLAVKGNEKLFF TGTGCCAGCAGTTTCTTAGCGGTAAAAGGGAATGAAAAACTGTTTTTT
TRBD2 - 15 TRBJ2-7 TRBV5-1 CASSLVVAGDYEQYF TGCGCCAGCAGCTTGGTGGTAGCGGGGGATTACGAGCAGTACTTC
TRBD1 - 13 TRBJ2-7 TRBV27 CASSSGQGYEQYF TGTGCCAGCAGTTCCGGACAGGGCTACGAGCAGTACTTC
TRBD1 - 12 TRBJ2-7 TRBV6-5 CASSKTGYEQYF TGTGCCAGCAGTAAGACAGGGTACGAGCAGTACTTC
- - 16 TRBJ2-2 TRBV5-1 CASSFTDGWRTGELFF TGCGCCAGCAGCTTCACAGACGGGTGGAGGACCGGGGAGCTGTTTTTT
- - 14 TRBJ2-3 TRBV5-1 CASSLGQGADTQYF TGCGCCAGCAGCTTGGGGCAGGGTGCAGATACGCAGTATTTT